One sample yielded the 9 T cell receptor beta chains listed below, sequenced in a study of breast tumors, draining lymph nodes, adjacent tissues. Each CDR3 protein is one row after TCRdb ran MiXCR on the multiplex PCR reads. This table holds around 20,000 distinct CDR3 sequences, around 33% found once. The specimen was breast tumor tissue. The receptor set was obtained from a female donor with breast cancer. Some clones in this sample may be carry-over from other donors' samples.

This clonotype was found many times. The gene calls are TRBV11-2 and TRBJ2-7; D is uncertain. V was pared by 3 bases and J by 4 bases, with 19 bases between. This CDR3 is built from 16 residues. Germline-derived CDR1 and CDR2 are SGHAT and FQNNGV. Here the CDR3 DNA reads TGTGCCAGCAGCTTGTACCCGGGCCTAGAGGAATACGAGCAGTACTTC. It specifies CASSLYPGLEEYEQYF.

This clonotype was recorded at least ten times. The chain employs TRBV6-2 or TRBV6-3 and TRBJ2-7; D gene uncertain. CDR1 and CDR2 from the germline V gene are MNHEY and SVGEGT. There are 12 residues in the CDR3. Deletions cut 5 bases from V and 6 bases from J, with 11 bases between. The CDR3 loop is CASSHSESEQYF. In DNA, the CDR3 is TGTGCCAGCAGTCACAGCGAAAGCGAGCAGTACTTC.

There are many counts of this clonotype. The chain links TRBV19 to TRBJ1-3; D is unclear. The germline V gene has CDR1 LNHDA and CDR2 SQIVND (reference sequence). The CDR3 is 13 residues long. The germline V and J ends were trimmed by 3 bases and 7 bases, with 10 bases remaining between them. The CDR3 spells CASSINGINTIYF. The CDR3 DNA sequence: TGTGCCAGTAGTATCAACGGGATTAACACCATATATTTT.

This clonotype has ten or more counts. The chain joins TRBV7-2 to TRBJ2-1; 7 bases map to TRBD1. There are 14 residues in the CDR3. V shed 5 bases and J 7 bases; nucleotides not matched to a gene: 8. The V gene's germline CDR1 is SGHTA and CDR2 FQGNSA. In DNA form, the CDR3 reads TGTGCCAGCAGCCAGGGGGTGAGGAAAAATGAGCAGTTCTTC. This translates into CASSQGVRKNEQFF.

There are many counts of this clonotype. This chain connects TRBV5-1 to TRBJ2-2; TRBD1 matches at 11 bases. V shed 0 bases, J shed 5 bases, and the junction held 6 bases outside the gene matches. The germline V gene encodes CDR1 SGHRS and CDR2 YFSETQ. The CDR3 runs to 17 residues. This CDR3 reads CASSLGLGQGATGELFF. In nucleotides, the CDR3 is TGCGCCAGCAGCTTGGGACTCGGACAGGGGGCGACCGGGGAGCTGTTTTTT.

Ten or more counts support this clonotype. The chain joins TRBV20-1 to TRBJ2-5; the D gene is possibly TRBD1 (5 bases). V lost 2 bases and J lost 4, with 14 bases in between. The CDR3 loop spans 14 amino acids. Germline assignment: CDR1 DFQATT and CDR2 SNEGSKA (reference sequence). CDR3 in DNA: TGCAGTGCTAGATCGTGGCAGGGAATAGAGACCCAGTACTTC. This gives the protein CSARSWQGIETQYF.

This clonotype was counted many times. The chain is built from TRBV11-1 and TRBJ2-2; no reliable D call. The length of the CDR3 is 14 residues. The germline V gene has CDR1 SGHAT and CDR2 FQDESV (reference sequence). V lost 4 bases and J 3 bases, leaving 9 bases between the germline ends. CDR3 nucleotides: TGTGCCAGCAGCTCCTTGTTAGACACCGGGGAGCTGTTTTTT. Translated: CASSSLLDTGELFF.

This clonotype occurred many times. The rearrangement uses TRBV4-1 and TRBJ2-1, with 11 bases fitting TRBD2. The CDR3 spans 16 residues. Germline V gene sequence: CDR1 MGHRA, CDR2 YSYEKL. After removal of 0 bases from V and 7 bases from J, the junction contained 5 bases not matched to a gene. The CDR3 region is CASSQDRTSGWNEQFF. As DNA, the CDR3 is TGCGCCAGCAGCCAAGATAGGACTAGCGGGTGGAATGAGCAGTTCTTC.

This clonotype was counted ten times or more. The V and J genes are TRBV10-3 and TRBJ2-3; 9 positions agree with TRBD2. The CDR3 runs 15 residues. J was trimmed by 2 bases and V by 6 bases; bases with no gene match: 6. Germline-derived CDR1 and CDR2 are ENHRY and SYGVKD. CDR3 coding DNA: TGTGCCATCAGCCCGACTAGCGGATTCACAGATACGCAGTATTTT. This translates into CAISPTSGFTDTQYF.